This record concerns one T cell receptor (beta chain) sequence. What it recognizes is unknown. CDR3 length equals 18 residues. Trimming took 5 bases from V and 5 from J; bases not matched to a gene: 15. From germline, CDR1 is SGHTA and CDR2 FQGNSA. This sample stems from a study of cytomegalovirus exposure and HLA in healthy donors. Study results and limitations: Cytomegalovirus association was listed for about 180 TCR beta chains.

Libraries were prepared by immunoSEQ multiplex PCR; TCRdb keeps only in-frame clonotypes and omits some of them. The table shows 130,000 to 150,000 clones, with 85% to 90% occurring only once. The chain has TRBV7-2 and TRBJ2-5, with 12 bases identical to TRBD2. The sequence derives from a woman aged 18-35 years in good health and CMV-seropositive. The sample comprised PBMCs. The CDR3 nucleotides read TGTGCCAGCAGCCGATTGGGGGGGACTAGCGGGTTCGGGGAGACCCAGTACTTC. As protein: CASSRLGGTSGFGETQYF. Variable domain in full (rest from reference TRBV7-2 and TRBJ2-5): GAGVSQSPSNKVTEKGKDVELRCDPISGHTALYWYRQSLGQGLEFLIYFQGNSAPDKSGLPSDRFSAERTGGSVSTLTIQRTQQEDSAVYLCASSRLGGTSGFGETQYFGPGTRLLVL.